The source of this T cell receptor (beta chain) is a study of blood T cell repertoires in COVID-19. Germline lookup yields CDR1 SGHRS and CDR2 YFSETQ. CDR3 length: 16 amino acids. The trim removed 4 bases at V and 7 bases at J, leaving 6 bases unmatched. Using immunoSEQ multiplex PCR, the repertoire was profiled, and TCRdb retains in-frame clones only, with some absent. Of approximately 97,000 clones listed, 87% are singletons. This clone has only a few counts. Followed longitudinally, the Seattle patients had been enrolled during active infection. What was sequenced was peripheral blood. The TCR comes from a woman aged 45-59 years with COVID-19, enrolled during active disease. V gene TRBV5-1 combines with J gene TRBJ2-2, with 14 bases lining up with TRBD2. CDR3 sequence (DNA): TGCGCCAGCAGCCAGGGACTAGCGGGGGCGAGCGGGGAGCTGTTTTTT. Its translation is CASSQGLAGASGELFF.